The source of this T cell receptor beta chain is a study of T cells in Graves' hyperthyroidism and ophthalmopathy. Study-level background: Prior to any treatment, at the point of initial diagnosis, peripheral blood was collected.

Absent ophthalmopathy progression within 18 months defined stable Graves' hyperthyroidism. In patients aged 18 to 65, hyperthyroidism was newly diagnosed, with duration under 2 months. Authors of the study amplified TCR beta CDR3 regions from RNA transcripts. TCR CDR3 underwent first-round RT-PCR with the HTBI primer set. TCRdb recomputed calls from the multiplex PCR reads with MiXCR, one row per CDR3 protein. Of around 690,000 distinct CDR3 sequences listed, roughly 17% are singletons. Study conclusions and caveats: Peripheral blood also featured most of the thyroid clonotypes expanded above 0.001.

Germline-derived CDR1 and CDR2 are MGHDK and SYGVNS. Deletions cut 1 base from V and 4 bases from J, with 16 bases between. The CDR3 totals 16 residues. This clonotype was picked up many times. Its antigen is not identified. The specimen was blood. The chain joins TRBV25-1 to TRBJ1-1; a weak D match, TRBD1 (6 bases). The receptor was derived from a man over 45 with Graves' hyperthyroidism. CDR3 DNA: TGTGCCAGCAGTGAATCGGGGGGCTGGAGGGGCACTGAAGCTTTCTTT. Amino acids: CASSESGGWRGTEAFF.